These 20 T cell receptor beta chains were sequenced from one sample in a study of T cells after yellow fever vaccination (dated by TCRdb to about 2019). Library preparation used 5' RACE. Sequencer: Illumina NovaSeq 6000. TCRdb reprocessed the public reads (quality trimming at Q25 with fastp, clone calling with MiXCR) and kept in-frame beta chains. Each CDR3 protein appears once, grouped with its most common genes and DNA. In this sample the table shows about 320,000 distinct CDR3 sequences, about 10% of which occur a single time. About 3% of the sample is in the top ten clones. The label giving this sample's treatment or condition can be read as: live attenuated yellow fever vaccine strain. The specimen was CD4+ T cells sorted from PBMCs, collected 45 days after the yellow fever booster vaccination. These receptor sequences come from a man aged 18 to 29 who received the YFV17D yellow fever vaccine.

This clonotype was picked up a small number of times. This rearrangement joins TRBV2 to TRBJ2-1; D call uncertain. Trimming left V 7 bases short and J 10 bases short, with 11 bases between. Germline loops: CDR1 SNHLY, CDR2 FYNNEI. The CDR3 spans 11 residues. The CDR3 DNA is TGTGCCAGCACTCGACTGGACGAGCAGTTCTTC. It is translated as CASTRLDEQFF.

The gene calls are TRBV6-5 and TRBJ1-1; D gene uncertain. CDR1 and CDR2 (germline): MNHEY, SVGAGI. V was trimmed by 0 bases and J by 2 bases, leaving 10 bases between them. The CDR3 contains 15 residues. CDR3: CASSYSTSKNTEAFF. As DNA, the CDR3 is TGTGCCAGCAGTTACTCGACCAGTAAAAACACTGAAGCTTTCTTT.

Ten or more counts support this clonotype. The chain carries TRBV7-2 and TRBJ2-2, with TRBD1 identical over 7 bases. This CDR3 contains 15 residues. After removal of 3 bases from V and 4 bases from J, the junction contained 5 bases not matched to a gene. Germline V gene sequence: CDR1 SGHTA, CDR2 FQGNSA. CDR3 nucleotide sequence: TGTGCCAGCAGCTTCCGGACAGGCGTCACCGGGGAGCTGTTTTTT. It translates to CASSFRTGVTGELFF.

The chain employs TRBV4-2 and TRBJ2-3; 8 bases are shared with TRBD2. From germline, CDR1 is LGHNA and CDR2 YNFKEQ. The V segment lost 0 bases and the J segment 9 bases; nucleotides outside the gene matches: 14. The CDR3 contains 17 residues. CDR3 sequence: CASSQEGGKSGGQTQYF. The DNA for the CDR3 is TGTGCCAGCAGCCAAGAGGGTGGTAAGAGCGGGGGACAAACGCAGTATTTT.

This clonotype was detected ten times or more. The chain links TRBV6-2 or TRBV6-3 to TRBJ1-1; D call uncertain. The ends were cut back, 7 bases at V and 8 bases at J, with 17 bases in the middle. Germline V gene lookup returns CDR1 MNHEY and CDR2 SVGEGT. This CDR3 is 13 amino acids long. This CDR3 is CASTEPEPAEAFF. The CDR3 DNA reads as TGTGCCAGCACCGAACCCGAGCCGGCCGAAGCTTTCTTT.

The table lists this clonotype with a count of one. The CDR3 DNA follows: TGTGCCAACCGACGATTTAGAAGCCTCGGGGACAATGAGCAGTTCTTC. Translation gives CANRRFRSLGDNEQFF. The J gene is TRBJ2-1, the V gene TRBV2; a weak D match, TRBD2 (5 bases). The CDR3 contains 16 residues. CDR1 and CDR2 (germline): SNHLY, FYNNEI. V gave up 10 bases and J gave up 5 bases, with 24 bases separating them.

The CDR3 protein is CASSLFTGGPRVFF. The CDR3 coding sequence is TGTGCCAGCAGCTTATTTACAGGAGGGCCGAGGGTGTTTTTT. The chain joins TRBV7-2 to TRBJ1-4; D is possibly TRBD1 (5 bases). Looked up from germline, CDR1 is SGHTA and CDR2 is FQGNSA. The V and J ends lost 2 bases and 15 bases respectively, with 19 bases between them. The CDR3 runs to 14 residues.

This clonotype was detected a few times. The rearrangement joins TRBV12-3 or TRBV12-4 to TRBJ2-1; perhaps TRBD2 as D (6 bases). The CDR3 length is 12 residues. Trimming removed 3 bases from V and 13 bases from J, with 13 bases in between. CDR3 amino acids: CASSFVGGGQFF. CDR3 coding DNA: TGTGCCAGCAGTTTTGTGGGGGGTGGCCAGTTCTTC.

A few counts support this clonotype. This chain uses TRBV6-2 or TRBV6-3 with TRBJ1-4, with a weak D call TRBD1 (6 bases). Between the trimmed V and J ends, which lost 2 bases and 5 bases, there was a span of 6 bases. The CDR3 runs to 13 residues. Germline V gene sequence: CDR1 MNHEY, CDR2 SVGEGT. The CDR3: CASSYDRNEKLFF. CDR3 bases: TGTGCCAGCAGTTACGACAGGAATGAAAAACTGTTTTTT.

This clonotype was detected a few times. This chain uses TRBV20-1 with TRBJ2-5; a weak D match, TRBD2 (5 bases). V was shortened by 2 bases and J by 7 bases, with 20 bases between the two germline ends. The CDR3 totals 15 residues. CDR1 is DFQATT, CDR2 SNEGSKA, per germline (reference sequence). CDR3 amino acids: CSARSPSSRSGTQYF. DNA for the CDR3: TGCAGTGCTAGATCTCCTAGCTCTCGATCTGGGACCCAGTACTTC.

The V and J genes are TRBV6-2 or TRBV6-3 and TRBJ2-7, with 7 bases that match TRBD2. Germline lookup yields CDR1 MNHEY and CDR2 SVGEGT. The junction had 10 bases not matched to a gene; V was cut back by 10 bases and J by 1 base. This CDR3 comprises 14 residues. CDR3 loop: CAIQSGTASYEQYF. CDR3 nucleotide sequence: TGTGCCATCCAAAGCGGGACGGCGTCCTACGAGCAGTACTTC.

For the CDR3, the DNA is TGTGCCACCCGGGACTATAAGACCCAGTACTTC. The encoded protein is CATRDYKTQYF. The chain combines TRBV10-3 with TRBJ2-5, with 7 bases aligning to TRBD2. V lost 10 bases and J lost 6; bases outside the gene matches: 5. The germline CDR1 and CDR2 sequences are ENHRY and SYGVKD. The CDR3 runs 11 residues.

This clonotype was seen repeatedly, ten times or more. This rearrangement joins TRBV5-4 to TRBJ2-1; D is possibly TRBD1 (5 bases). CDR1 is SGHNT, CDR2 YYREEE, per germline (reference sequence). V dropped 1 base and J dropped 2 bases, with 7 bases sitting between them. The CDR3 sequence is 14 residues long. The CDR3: CASSLQGPYNEQFF. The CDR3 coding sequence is TGTGCCAGCAGCTTGCAGGGCCCCTACAATGAGCAGTTCTTC. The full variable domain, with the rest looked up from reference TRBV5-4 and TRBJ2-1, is ETGVTQSPTHLIKTRGQQVTLRCSSQSGHNTVSWYQQALGQGPQFIFQYYREEENGRGNFPPRFSGLQFPNYSSELNVNALELDDSALYLCASSLQGPYNEQFFGPGTRLTVL.

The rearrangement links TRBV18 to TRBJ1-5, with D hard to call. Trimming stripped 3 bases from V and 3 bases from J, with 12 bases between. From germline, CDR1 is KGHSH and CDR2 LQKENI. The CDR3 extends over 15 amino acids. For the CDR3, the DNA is TGTGCCAGCTCACCCCGCTCCGGGGACAATCAGCCCCAGCATTTT. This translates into CASSPRSGDNQPQHF.

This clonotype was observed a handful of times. In DNA, the CDR3 is TGTGCCACCAGCAGAGTGAACCCCGGGGGTCGTGGCTACACCTTC. Residues: CATSRVNPGGRGYTF. J is TRBJ1-2 and V is TRBV15, with D perhaps matching TRBD1 (5 bases). There are 15 residues in the CDR3. The germline V gene encodes CDR1 LNHNV and CDR2 YYDKDF (reference sequence). V was cut by 1 base and J by 7 bases, with 16 bases left in between.

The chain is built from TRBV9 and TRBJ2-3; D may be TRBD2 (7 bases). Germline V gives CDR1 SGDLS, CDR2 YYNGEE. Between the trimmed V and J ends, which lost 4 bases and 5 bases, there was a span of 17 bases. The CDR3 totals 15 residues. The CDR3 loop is CASSRMGGRGDTQYF. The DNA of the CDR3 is TGTGCCAGCAGCCGGATGGGGGGGCGCGGAGATACGCAGTATTTT. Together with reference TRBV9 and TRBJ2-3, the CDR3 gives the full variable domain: DSGVTQTPKHLITATGQRVTLRCSPRSGDLSVYWYQQSLDQGLQFLIQYYNGEERAKGNILERFSAQQFPDLHSELNLSSLELGDSALYFCASSRMGGRGDTQYFGPGTRLTVL.

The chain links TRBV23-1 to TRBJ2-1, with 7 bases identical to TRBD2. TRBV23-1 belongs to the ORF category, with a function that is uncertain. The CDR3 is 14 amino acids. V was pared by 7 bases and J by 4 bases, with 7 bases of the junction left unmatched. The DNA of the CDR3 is TGCGCCAGCAATACCGACGGGAGGTACAATGAGCAGTTCTTC. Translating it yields CASNTDGRYNEQFF.

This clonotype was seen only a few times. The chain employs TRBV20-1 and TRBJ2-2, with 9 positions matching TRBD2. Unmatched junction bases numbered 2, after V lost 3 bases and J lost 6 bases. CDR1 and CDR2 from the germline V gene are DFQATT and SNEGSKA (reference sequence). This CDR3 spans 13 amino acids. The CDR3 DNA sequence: TGCAGTGCTAGGGAGCGGGGGGCCGGGGAGCTGTTTTTT. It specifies CSARERGAGELFF.

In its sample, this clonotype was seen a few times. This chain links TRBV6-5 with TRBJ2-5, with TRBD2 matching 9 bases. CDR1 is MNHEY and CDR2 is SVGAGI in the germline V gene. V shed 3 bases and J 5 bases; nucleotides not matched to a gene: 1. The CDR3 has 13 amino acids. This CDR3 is CASSYGTSETQYF. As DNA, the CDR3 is TGTGCCAGCAGTTATGGGACTAGCGAGACCCAGTACTTC.

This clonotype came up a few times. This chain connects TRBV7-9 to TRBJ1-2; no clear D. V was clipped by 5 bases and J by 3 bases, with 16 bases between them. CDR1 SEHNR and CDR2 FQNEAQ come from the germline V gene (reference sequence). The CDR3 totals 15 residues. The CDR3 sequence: CASSHYGEEDYGYTF. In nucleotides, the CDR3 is TGTGCCAGCAGCCACTATGGAGAGGAAGACTATGGCTACACCTTC.